This TCR beta chain derives from a study of T cell responses to AZD1222 COVID-19 vaccine. The repertoire was sequenced with immunoSEQ multiplex PCR; TCRdb's copy has only in-frame clones and lacks some. The sample shows about 140,000 clones, roughly 90% of them seen only once. On this clone itself: The antigen remains undetermined.

The CDR3 sequence is 14 residues long. Germline CDR1 LGHDT, CDR2 YNNKEL (reference sequence). Trimming shortened V by 1 base and J by 9 bases, and 13 bases separated the two germline ends. Broader study findings: Of the AZD1222 recipients, only 5 or 6 were seropositive at baseline. Spike-specific TCRs gained breadth and depth after people received two AZD1222 doses. There were vaccine-associated CD4 TCRs across spike, dominant at 160-218 and 743-854. Close to half of all spike-specific TCRs reportedly target regions of the variants that are unmutated.

The sequence was collected from an adult in good health. The material sequenced was peripheral blood, taken on day 0 of AZD1222 vaccination. The chain carries TRBV3-1 (or the pseudogene TRBV3-2) and TRBJ1-5, with D hard to call. The CDR3 loop reads CASSQVPRGGPQHF. The CDR3 DNA sequence: TGTGCCAGCAGCCAAGTCCCTCGGGGTGGGCCCCAGCATTTT.